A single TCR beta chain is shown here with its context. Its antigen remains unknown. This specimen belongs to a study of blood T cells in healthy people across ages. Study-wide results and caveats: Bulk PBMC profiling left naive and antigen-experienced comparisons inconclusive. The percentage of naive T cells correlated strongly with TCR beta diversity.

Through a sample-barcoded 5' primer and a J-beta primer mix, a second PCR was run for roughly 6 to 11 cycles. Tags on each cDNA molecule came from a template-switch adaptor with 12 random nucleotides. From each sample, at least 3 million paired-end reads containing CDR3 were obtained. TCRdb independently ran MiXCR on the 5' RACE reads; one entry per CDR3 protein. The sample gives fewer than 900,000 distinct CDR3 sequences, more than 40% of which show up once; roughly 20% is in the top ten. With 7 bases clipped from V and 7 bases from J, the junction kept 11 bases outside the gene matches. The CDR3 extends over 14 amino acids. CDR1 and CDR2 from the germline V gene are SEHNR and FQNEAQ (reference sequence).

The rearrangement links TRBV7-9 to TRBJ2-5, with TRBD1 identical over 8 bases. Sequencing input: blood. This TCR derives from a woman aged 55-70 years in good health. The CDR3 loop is CASTERQGKGTQYF. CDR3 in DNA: TGTGCCAGCACCGAAAGACAGGGGAAAGGGACCCAGTACTTC.